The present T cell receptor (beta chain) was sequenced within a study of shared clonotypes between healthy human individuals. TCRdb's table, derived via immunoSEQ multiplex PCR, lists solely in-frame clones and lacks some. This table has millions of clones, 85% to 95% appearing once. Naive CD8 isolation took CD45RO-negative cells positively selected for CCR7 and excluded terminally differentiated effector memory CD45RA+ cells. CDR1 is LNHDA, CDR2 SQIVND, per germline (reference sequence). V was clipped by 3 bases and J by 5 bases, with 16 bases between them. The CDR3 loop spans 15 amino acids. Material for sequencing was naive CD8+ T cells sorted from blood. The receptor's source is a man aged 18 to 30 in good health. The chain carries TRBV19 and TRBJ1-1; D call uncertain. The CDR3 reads CASSISGSKYTEAFF. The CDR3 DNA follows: TGTGCCAGTAGTATTAGCGGGTCGAAATATACTGAAGCTTTCTTT.